Listed below are T cell receptor beta chains from one sample, sequenced in a study of cytomegalovirus exposure and HLA in healthy donors. Generated by immunoSEQ multiplex PCR, the TCRdb table keeps only in-frame clones and is missing some. The data contain roughly 52,000 clones, 88% of them singletons. Input material: PBMCs. The receptor source for this set is a woman in her twenties or thirties in good health and CMV-seronegative. The CDR3 runs from the conserved cysteine through the conserved F or W. The D gene is left open where the match is weak. Size values are once, few and many counts, or a class for expanded clones, and some rows have none.

TRBD1	once	TRBJ1-5	TRBV23-1	TGCGCCAGCAGCCATCCCCATCGGGACAGGGGGAATAGCAATCAGCCCCAGCATTTT	CASSHPHRDRGNSNQPQHF
TRBD2	-	TRBJ2-4	TRBV7-2	TGTGCCAGCAGCTTAGTGTCTAGCGGGAGGTCAAACATTCAGTACTTC	CASSLVSSGRSNIQYF
-	-	TRBJ2-1	TRBV5-6	TGTGCCAGCAGCCGTGACTCAAAAGGCTACAATGAGCAGTTCTTC	CASSRDSKGYNEQFF
-	-	TRBJ1-4	TRBV6-6	TGTGCCAGCAGTAAATCTGGGCAAAGTGAAAAACTGTTTTTT	CASSKSGQSEKLFF
TRBD1	-	TRBJ1-5	TRBV5-1	TGCGCCAGCAGCTTTGGACAGGGCAATCAGCCCCAGCATTTT	CASSFGQGNQPQHF
TRBD2	-	TRBJ2-1	TRBV7-2	TGTGCCAGCAGCTCCCTACCAAGCGGGAGCACCTACAATGAGCAGTTCTTC	CASSSLPSGSTYNEQFF
-	once	TRBJ1-2	TRBV6-6	TGTGCCAGCAGCCCACAGGGTAACTATGGCTACACCTTC	CASSPQGNYGYTF
-	-	TRBJ2-7	TRBV28	TGTGCCAGCAGGTTAAGGGGGTCAGGGCGAACCTACGAGCAGTACTTC	CASRLRGSGRTYEQYF
TRBD2	-	TRBJ2-7	TRBV5-1	TGCGCCAGCAGCTTGGAGGCTAGCGGGAGAACGGTCCACGAGCAGTACTTC	CASSLEASGRTVHEQYF
TRBD2	-	TRBJ2-1	TRBV9	TGTGCCAGCACCTTTAGCGGGAGCCATGAGCAGTTCTTC	CASTFSGSHEQFF
TRBD1	-	TRBJ1-1	TRBV7-2	TGTGCCAGCAGCTTGGACAGGGTGAACACTGAAGCTTTCTTT	CASSLDRVNTEAFF
TRBD2	-	TRBJ2-1	TRBV15	TGTGCCACCAGCAGAGATCTGTTTGGCGGGAGGGCCAATGAGCAGTTCTTC	CATSRDLFGGRANEQFF
-	-	TRBJ2-7	TRBV14	TGTGCCAGCAGCCTTACAGGGGACTTGCCCTACGAGCAGTACTTC	CASSLTGDLPYEQYF
-	-	TRBJ2-1	TRBV5-5	TGTGCCAGCAGCTTGGAGGGGACCTACAATGAGCAGTTCTTC	CASSLEGTYNEQFF
-	-	TRBJ2-1	TRBV16	TGTGCCAGCAGCTTTCTTAGGGGCGATGAGCAGTTCTTC	CASSFLRGDEQFF
TRBD2	-	TRBJ2-7	TRBV5-4	TGTGCCAGCAGCTTGATGTCTAGCGGGAGGTTTTACGAGCAGTACTTC	CASSLMSSGRFYEQYF
-	-	TRBJ2-3	TRBV11-2	TGTGCCAGCAGCCGACATCTATCCACAGATACGCAGTATTTT	CASSRHLSTDTQYF
TRBD1	-	TRBJ2-7	TRBV9	TGTGCCAGCAGCGCTGGGAGGACAGGGAATTCCGAGCAGTACTTC	CASSAGRTGNSEQYF
-	-	TRBJ1-5	TRBV5-5	TGTGCCAGCAGCCCCAGGGGAGATCAGCCCCAGCATTTT	CASSPRGDQPQHF
-	-	TRBJ1-1	TRBV18	TGTGCCAGCTCATCCACACAGACGAACACTGAAGCTTTCTTT	CASSSTQTNTEAFF
TRBD2	once	TRBJ2-2	TRBV27	TGTGCCAGCAGCCTAGCGGGAGAATACACCGGGGAGCTGTTTTTT	CASSLAGEYTGELFF
-	-	TRBJ1-2	TRBV6-5	TGTGCCAGCAGTTACTCGAGGTTCAGGGATGGCTACACCTTC	CASSYSRFRDGYTF
-	-	TRBJ2-3	TRBV6-1	TGTGCCAGCAGTGACCAGGGTGCAGATACGCAGTATTTT	CASSDQGADTQYF
-	once	TRBJ1-1	TRBV6-1	TGTGCCAGCAGTACAGAGGGTTTTGGCACTGAAGCTTTCTTT	CASSTEGFGTEAFF
-	-	TRBJ1-5	TRBV7-2	TGTGCCAGCAGCTTAAACTTTGCGAGGGATGGCAATCAGCCCCAGCATTTT	CASSLNFARDGNQPQHF
TRBD1	few	TRBJ1-1	TRBV13	TGTGCCAGCAGCTTGACAGGGGGCGGTGGCACTGAAGCTTTCTTT	CASSLTGGGGTEAFF
-	-	TRBJ2-2	TRBV6-5	TGTGCCAGCAGTTACTCGAAGGGGGGGGTGTCCGGGGAGCTGTTTTTT	CASSYSKGGVSGELFF
-	-	TRBJ2-2	TRBV5-1	TGCGCCAGCAGCTTCGGGGGAACGAACACCGGGGAGCTGTTTTTT	CASSFGGTNTGELFF
TRBD1	-	TRBJ2-4	TRBV18	TGTGCCAGCTCACCTCCGGGACAGGGGCCGGGAGCCAGCAAAAACATTCAGTACTTC	CASSPPGQGPGASKNIQYF
-	once	TRBJ1-4	TRBV27	TGTGCCAGCAGCGCACAGGGTCAGGAGGAAAAACTGTTTTTT	CASSAQGQEEKLFF
-	-	TRBJ1-2	TRBV6-6	TGTGCCAGCAGTCTACTGACTCAGAACTATGGCTACACCTTC	CASSLLTQNYGYTF
TRBD1	-	TRBJ2-1	TRBV10-1	TGCGCCAGCAGTGAGTCCCAGGGGGCCTACAATGAGCAGTTCTTC	CASSESQGAYNEQFF
TRBD1	-	TRBJ2-7	TRBV19	TGTGCCAGTAGCCGCCCGACCGGGACAGGCTACGAGCAGTACTTC	CASSRPTGTGYEQYF
TRBD1	-	TRBJ2-7	TRBV7-2	TGTGCCAGCAGCTTCAGGGGACAGACCTACGAGCAGTACTTC	CASSFRGQTYEQYF
-	-	TRBJ1-1	TRBV6-1	TGTGCCAGCAGTGGTGACAGTTGGACTGAAGCTTTCTTT	CASSGDSWTEAFF
-	-	TRBJ2-5	TRBV4-1	TGCGCCAGCAGCCAAGTAGGCCTAGGGGAAGAGACCCAGTACTTC	CASSQVGLGEETQYF
TRBD2	-	TRBJ2-7	TRBV7-8	TGTGCCAGCAGCTTTACTAGCGGGAGTGAGGGCGAGCAGTACTTC	CASSFTSGSEGEQYF
-	medium-sized	TRBJ1-5	TRBV7-9	TGTGCCAGCAGCTTACAGGGCGGTCAGCCCCAGCATTTT	CASSLQGGQPQHF
-	-	TRBJ1-2	TRBV27	TGTGCCAGCAGTCCCGGAGTACTGAACTATGGCTACACCTTC	CASSPGVLNYGYTF
-	-	TRBJ2-3	TRBV5-1	TGCGCCAGCAGCTGGACAGCTAGCACAGATACGCAGTATTTT	CASSWTASTDTQYF
-	-	TRBJ1-4	TRBV15	TGTGCCACCAGCATAAAATCGGCAGGCCGCGGGGGAGAAAAACTGTTTTTT	CATSIKSAGRGGEKLFF
TRBD1	-	TRBJ1-4	TRBV6-1	TGTGCCAGCAGTGCAGAGGCAGGGGGTAATGAAAAACTGTTTTTT	CASSAEAGGNEKLFF
TRBD1	-	TRBJ1-1	TRBV4-1	TGCGCCAGCAGCCAAGACGGGACAGGTTGGAACACTGAAGCTTTCTTT	CASSQDGTGWNTEAFF
TRBD1	-	TRBJ2-7	TRBV18	TGTGCCAGCTCACCGACAGGGGCCCACGAGCAGTACTTC	CASSPTGAHEQYF
-	-	TRBJ1-5	TRBV4-3	TGCGCCAGCAGCCAAGAAGGGGATCAGCCCCAGCATTTT	CASSQEGDQPQHF
-	-	TRBJ1-5	TRBV2	TGTGCCAGCAGAGGAACAGGGAACCTTTATTATCAGCCCCAGCATTTT	CASRGTGNLYYQPQHF
-	-	TRBJ1-5	TRBV27	TGTGCCAGCAGTAGGGGGTGGGATCAGCCCCAGCATTTT	CASSRGWDQPQHF
TRBD2	-	TRBJ2-3	TRBV7-2	TGTGCCAGCAGCTACGGGTCCCTAGCGGGATTTTCGCAGTATTTT	CASSYGSLAGFSQYF
-	-	TRBJ1-2	TRBV20-1	TGCAGTGCTAGAGAGGTTCGGGGCTACACCTTC	CSAREVRGYTF
TRBD1	-	TRBJ1-2	TRBV18	TGTGCCAGCTCACCGGGACAGGGGGCGGATGGCTACACCTTC	CASSPGQGADGYTF
TRBD1	-	TRBJ1-2	TRBV28	TGTGCCAGCACCTTCGGGGACAGGGGTTCCTATGGCTACACCTTC	CASTFGDRGSYGYTF
-	-	TRBJ2-4	TRBV7-9	TGTGCCAGCAGCCCAGGGCTGGGGGCCAAAAACATTCAGTACTTC	CASSPGLGAKNIQYF
-	-	TRBJ2-2	TRBV28	TGTGCCAGCAGCCAATGGGGAGTAGGCACCGGGGAGCTGTTTTTT	CASSQWGVGTGELFF
TRBD1	-	TRBJ1-4	TRBV27	TGTGCCAGCAGAGACAGGGTATATCATGAGAATGAAAAACTGTTTTTT	CASRDRVYHENEKLFF
-	once	TRBJ2-1	TRBV6-5	TGTGCCAGCAGTCCTATGAGCGGAGGATACAATGAGCAGTTCTTC	CASSPMSGGYNEQFF